The 3 T cell receptor beta chains below were found in one sample sequenced in a study of blood T cell repertoires in COVID-19. Sequencing was performed with immunoSEQ multiplex PCR; in TCRdb, only in-frame clones are kept and a portion is missing. In the table there are some 300,000 clones, over 80% of which are singletons. The material sequenced was peripheral blood. The receptor source for this set is a woman between 45 and 60 years old with COVID-19, enrolled during active disease.

With regard to this clone: This CDR3 is also generated by other DNA sequences in the sample. The chain has TRBV19 and TRBJ2-3; D remains unclear. V lost 2 bases, J lost 0 bases, and 6 bases lay in between. CDR1 and CDR2 from the germline V gene are LNHDA and SQIVND (reference sequence). CDR3 size: 14 residues. CDR3 protein: CASSISGSTDTQYF. The DNA of the CDR3 is TGTGCCAGTAGTATATCAGGAAGCACAGATACGCAGTATTTT. The full variable domain, its missing parts supplied by reference TRBV19 and TRBJ2-3, is DGGITQSPKYLFRKEGQNVTLSCEQNLNHDAMYWYRQDPGQGLRLIYYSQIVNDFQKGDIAEGYSVSREKKESFPLTVTSAQKNPTAFYLCASSISGSTDTQYFGPGTRLTVL.

This rearrangement joins TRBV5-1 to TRBJ2-5; TRBD2 agrees at 10 bases. V shed 4 bases and J 5 bases; nucleotides not matched to a gene: 11. The CDR3 length is 16 residues. Per the germline V gene, CDR1 is SGHRS and CDR2 is YFSETQ. CDR3 bases: TGCGCCAGCAGCGGGGGCGCTAGCGGGAGCGGGGAGACCCAGTACTTC. Amino acids: CASSGGASGSGETQYF.

V and J are TRBV18 and TRBJ1-2, with unresolved D. Germline lookup yields CDR1 KGHSH and CDR2 LQKENI. V lost 3 bases and J lost 7, with 24 bases in between. This CDR3 is built from 17 residues. The CDR3, as DNA: TGTGCCAGCTCACCCCAACCTACCGGTCACCGAAATGGTGGCTACACCTTC. Encoded protein: CASSPQPTGHRNGGYTF.